This T cell receptor (beta chain) was observed in a study of OX40 agonist ivuxolimab in advanced cancers. Study context: The group had a mean age of 60 years, ranged from roughly 23 to 85, and was 82.7% male.

TCRdb's copy holds only in-frame clones and misses some; the assay was immunoSEQ multiplex PCR. The sample holds 45,000 to 70,000 clones, more than 85% seen once. With 7 bases removed from V and 5 bases from J, the gap between germline ends came to 8 bases. Germline values: CDR1 MDHEN, CDR2 SYDVKM. This CDR3 comprises 11 residues. This rearrangement joins TRBV28 to TRBJ1-1; D remains ambiguous. The source was CD4+ or CD8+ T cells sorted from blood, collected in a trial of the OX40 agonist ivuxolimab. This clonotype originated in an adult with an advanced solid tumor such as melanoma, head and neck, liver or kidney cancer. The CDR3 coding sequence is TGTGCCAGCACCATCGGGACTGAAGCTTTCTTT. Amino acids: CASTIGTEAFF.